A selection of T cell receptor beta chains follows, all from one sample in a study of T cell responses to AZD1222 COVID-19 vaccine. The repertoire was sequenced with immunoSEQ multiplex PCR; TCRdb's copy has only in-frame clones and lacks some. Among roughly 100,000 clones listed, around 90% were seen once. The sample in question was peripheral blood, obtained on day 0 of AZD1222 vaccination. These receptors all come from an adult in good health. The conserved cysteine and the conserved F or W are not part of the CDR3 here. Each record gives: D gene, V gene, J gene, CDR3 protein. D genes are given only for firm matches.

-,TRBV19,TRBJ1-5,AGSTRGDIKDLSQPQH
-,TRBV6-4,TRBJ2-3,ASSDSGASTDTQY
-,TRBV7-2,TRBJ1-3,ASSPDTHRDSGNTIY
-,TRBV5-4,TRBJ2-7,ASSGDGSSYEQY
-,TRBV27,TRBJ1-5,ASSLYGLGVGQPQH
-,TRBV19,TRBJ1-2,ASSIEPGNYGYT
-,TRBV30,TRBJ2-2,AWRITGRGTGELF
-,TRBV7-2,TRBJ1-4,ASSLDPTVNEKLF
TRBD1,TRBV5-4,TRBJ2-7,ASSFGQDEQY
TRBD1,TRBV19,TRBJ1-2,ASSTGQGALYGYT
-,TRBV6-6,TRBJ1-3,ASSYTEGGGNTIY
-,TRBV5-6,TRBJ2-5,ASSSPGSTGGKTQY
-,TRBV3-1/TRBV3-2,TRBJ1-1,ASSLQGTVEAF
TRBD2,TRBV7-3,TRBJ2-7,ASSRGGADEQY
-,TRBV11-2,TRBJ2-2,ASSRLSGELF
TRBD2,TRBV29-1,TRBJ2-1,SVDRTSPYNEQF
TRBD1,TRBV3-1/TRBV3-2,TRBJ2-5,ASSDRVQETQY
-,TRBV11-2,TRBJ1-4,ASSSLRQRFGEKLF
-,TRBV5-5,TRBJ1-2,ASSSRANYGYT
TRBD1,TRBV5-1,TRBJ1-4,ASTIQGATNEKLF
TRBD1,TRBV9,TRBJ1-1,ASSVDRVGEAF
-,TRBV21-1,TRBJ1-3,ASRREARAGNTIY
TRBD2,TRBV7-7,TRBJ2-2,ASSLDSGRSGDRGAV
-,TRBV24-1,TRBJ1-5,ATSAPGSTKGPQH